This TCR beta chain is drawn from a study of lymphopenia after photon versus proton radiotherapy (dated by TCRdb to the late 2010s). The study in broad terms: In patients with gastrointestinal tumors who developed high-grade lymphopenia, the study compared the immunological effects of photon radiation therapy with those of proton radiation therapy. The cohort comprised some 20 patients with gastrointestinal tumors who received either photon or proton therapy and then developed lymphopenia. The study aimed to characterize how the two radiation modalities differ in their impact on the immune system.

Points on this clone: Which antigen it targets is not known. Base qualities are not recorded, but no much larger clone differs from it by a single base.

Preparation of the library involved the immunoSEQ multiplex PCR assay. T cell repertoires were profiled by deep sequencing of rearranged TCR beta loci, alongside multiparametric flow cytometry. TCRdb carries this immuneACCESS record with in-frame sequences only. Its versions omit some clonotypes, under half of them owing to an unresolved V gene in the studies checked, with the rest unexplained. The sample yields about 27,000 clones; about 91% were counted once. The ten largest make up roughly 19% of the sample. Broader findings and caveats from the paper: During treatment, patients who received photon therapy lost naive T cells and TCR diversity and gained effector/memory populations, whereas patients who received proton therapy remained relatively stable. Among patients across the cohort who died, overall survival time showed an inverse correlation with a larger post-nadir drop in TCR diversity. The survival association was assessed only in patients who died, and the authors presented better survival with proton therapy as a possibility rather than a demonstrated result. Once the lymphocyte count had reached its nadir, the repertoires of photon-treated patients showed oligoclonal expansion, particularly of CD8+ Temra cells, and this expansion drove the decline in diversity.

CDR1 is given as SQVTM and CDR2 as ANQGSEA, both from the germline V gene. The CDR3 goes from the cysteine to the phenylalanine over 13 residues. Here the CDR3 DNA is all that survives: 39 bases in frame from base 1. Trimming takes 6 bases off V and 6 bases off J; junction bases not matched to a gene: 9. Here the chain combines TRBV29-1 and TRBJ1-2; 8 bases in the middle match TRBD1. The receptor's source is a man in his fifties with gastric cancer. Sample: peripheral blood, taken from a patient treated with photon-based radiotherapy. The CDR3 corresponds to CSVGRQGLDGYTF. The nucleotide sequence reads TGCAGCGTAGGAAGACAGGGGCTGGATGGCTACACCTTC.